This TCR beta chain originates from a study of STAT5B mutations in CD4+ large granular lymphocyte leukemia. CDR1 and CDR2 from the germline V gene are MNHEY and SVGAGI. The length of the CDR3 is 15 residues. J lost 9 bases, V lost 7 bases, and 13 bases had no gene match. Here immunoSEQ multiplex PCR was the method, and the copy in TCRdb shows in-frame clones only, minus some. The repertoire has around 21,000 clones, less than 80% of them found once; the top ten carry less than 5%. The clonotype comes from a human donor in good health. This sequence joins TRBV6-5 and TRBJ2-1, with 9 nucleotides matching TRBD2. The sample comprised CD4+ T cells from blood buffy coats. The CDR3 protein is CASTRVRAGGTEQFF. DNA for the CDR3: TGTGCCAGCACGAGGGTTCGAGCGGGAGGAACTGAGCAGTTCTTC.